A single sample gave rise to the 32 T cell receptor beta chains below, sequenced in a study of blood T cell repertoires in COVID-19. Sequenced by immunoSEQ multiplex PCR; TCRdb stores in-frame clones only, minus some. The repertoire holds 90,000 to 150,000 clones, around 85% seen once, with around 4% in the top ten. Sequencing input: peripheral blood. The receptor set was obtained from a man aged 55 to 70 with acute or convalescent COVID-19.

CDR3 coding DNA: TGTGCCAGCAGCGTAGGTGAGGGACAGGGATTAACTGAAGCTTTCTTT. Its protein product is CASSVGEGQGLTEAFF. This chain connects TRBV9 to TRBJ1-1, with 9 bases fitting TRBD1. The CDR3 has 16 residues. After removal of 0 bases from V and 5 bases from J, the junction contained 8 bases not matched to a gene. Germline V gives CDR1 SGDLS, CDR2 YYNGEE.

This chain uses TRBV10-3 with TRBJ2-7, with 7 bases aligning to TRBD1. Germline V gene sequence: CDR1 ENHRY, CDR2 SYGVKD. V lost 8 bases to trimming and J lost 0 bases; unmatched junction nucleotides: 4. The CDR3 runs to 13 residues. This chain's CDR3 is CAIEGQDSYEQYF. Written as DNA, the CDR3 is TGTGCCATCGAAGGACAGGACTCCTACGAGCAGTACTTC.

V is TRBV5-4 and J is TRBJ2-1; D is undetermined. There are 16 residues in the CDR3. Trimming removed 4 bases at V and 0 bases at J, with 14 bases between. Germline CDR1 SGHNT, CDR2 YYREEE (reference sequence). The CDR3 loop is CASSREVLSSYNEQFF. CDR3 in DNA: TGTGCCAGCAGCCGCGAAGTATTAAGCTCCTACAATGAGCAGTTCTTC.

DNA of the CDR3: TGCAGCGTTGGAATAGCGGGAGGCGAGCAGTACTTC. The encoded protein is CSVGIAGGEQYF. This chain connects TRBV29-1 to TRBJ2-7, with 10 bases that match TRBD2. The trim removed 4 bases at V and 6 bases at J, leaving 3 bases unmatched. The CDR3 totals 12 residues. The germline gives CDR1 SQVTM, CDR2 ANQGSEA.

In DNA form, the CDR3 reads TGTGCCAGCAGCTTTTCGCTAGCCTCCTACGAGCAGTACTTC. Protein product: CASSFSLASYEQYF. The rearrangement joins TRBV7-2 to TRBJ2-7; weak D call: TRBD2 (5 bases). The V gene's germline CDR1 is SGHTA and CDR2 FQGNSA. Trimming left V 3 bases short and J 0 bases short, with 9 bases between. The CDR3 loop spans 14 amino acids.

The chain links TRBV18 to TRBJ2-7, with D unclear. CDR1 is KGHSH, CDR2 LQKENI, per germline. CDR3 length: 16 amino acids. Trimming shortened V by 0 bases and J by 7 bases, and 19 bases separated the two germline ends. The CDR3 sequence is CASSPPFTIQTKEQYF. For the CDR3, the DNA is TGTGCCAGCTCACCACCCTTCACTATACAAACGAAGGAGCAGTACTTC.

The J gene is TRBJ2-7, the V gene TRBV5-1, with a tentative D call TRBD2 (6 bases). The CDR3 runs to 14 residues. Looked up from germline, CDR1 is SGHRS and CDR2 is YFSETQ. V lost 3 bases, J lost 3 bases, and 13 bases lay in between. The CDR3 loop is CASSYSGIFYEQYF. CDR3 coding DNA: TGCGCCAGCAGCTATAGCGGAATATTCTACGAGCAGTACTTC.

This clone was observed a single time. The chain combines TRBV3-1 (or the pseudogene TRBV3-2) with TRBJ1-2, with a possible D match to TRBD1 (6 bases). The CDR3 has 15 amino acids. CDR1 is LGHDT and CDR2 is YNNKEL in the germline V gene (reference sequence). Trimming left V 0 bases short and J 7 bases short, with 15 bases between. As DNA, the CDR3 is TGTGCCAGCAGCCAAGAGAATGGCAGGGGAAGTGGCTACACCTTC. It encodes CASSQENGRGSGYTF.

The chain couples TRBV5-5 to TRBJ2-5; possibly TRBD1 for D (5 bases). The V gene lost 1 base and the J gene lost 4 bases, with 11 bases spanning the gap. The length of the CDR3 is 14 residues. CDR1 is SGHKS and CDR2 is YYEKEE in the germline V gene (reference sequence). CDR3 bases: TGTGCCAGCAGCTTGCAGCAGGGTGGAGAGACCCAGTACTTC. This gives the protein CASSLQQGGETQYF.

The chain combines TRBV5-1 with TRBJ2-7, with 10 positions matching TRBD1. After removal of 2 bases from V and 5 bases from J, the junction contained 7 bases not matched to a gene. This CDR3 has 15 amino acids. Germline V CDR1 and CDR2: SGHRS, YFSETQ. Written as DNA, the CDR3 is TGCGCCAGCAGCTTTGTCGACAGGGGGCACAACGAGCAGTACTTC. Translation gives CASSFVDRGHNEQYF.

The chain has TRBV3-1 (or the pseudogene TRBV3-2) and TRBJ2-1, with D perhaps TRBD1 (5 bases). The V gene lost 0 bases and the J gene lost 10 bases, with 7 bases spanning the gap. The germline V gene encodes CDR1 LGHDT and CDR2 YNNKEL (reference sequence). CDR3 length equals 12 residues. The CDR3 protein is CASSQEGREQFF. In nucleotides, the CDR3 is TGTGCCAGCAGCCAAGAGGGGCGAGAGCAGTTCTTC.

DNA of the CDR3: TGTGCCAGCAGCTGGACAGGGACTACAGATACGCAGTATTTT. It is translated as CASSWTGTTDTQYF. The rearrangement uses TRBV5-5 and TRBJ2-3; 8 bases align to TRBD1. The trim removed 3 bases at V and 3 bases at J, leaving 3 bases unmatched. Looked up from germline, CDR1 is SGHKS and CDR2 is YYEKEE (reference sequence). The CDR3 spans 14 residues.

The CDR3 DNA sequence: TGTGCCAGCAGCTTAGGGGCGGGGCAAGAGACCCAGTACTTC. Amino acid sequence: CASSLGAGQETQYF. The rearrangement uses TRBV7-2 and TRBJ2-5; D perhaps matches TRBD2 (6 bases). CDR3 size: 14 residues. CDR1 and CDR2 (germline): SGHTA, FQGNSA. Between the trimmed V and J ends, which lost 1 base and 2 bases, there was a span of 8 bases.

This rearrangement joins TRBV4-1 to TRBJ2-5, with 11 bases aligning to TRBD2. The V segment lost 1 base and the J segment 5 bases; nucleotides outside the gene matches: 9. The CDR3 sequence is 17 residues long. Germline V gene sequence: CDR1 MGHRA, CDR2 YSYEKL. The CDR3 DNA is TGCGCCAGCAGCCAAGGGTCTACTAGCGGGAGAGTTGAGACCCAGTACTTC. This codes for CASSQGSTSGRVETQYF.

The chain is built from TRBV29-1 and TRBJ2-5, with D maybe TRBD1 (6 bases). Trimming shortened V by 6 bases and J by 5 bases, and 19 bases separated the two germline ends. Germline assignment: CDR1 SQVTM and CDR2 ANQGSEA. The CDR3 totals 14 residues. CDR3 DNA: TGCAGCGTACGACAGGCTGGGGGCTGGGAGACCCAGTACTTC. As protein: CSVRQAGGWETQYF. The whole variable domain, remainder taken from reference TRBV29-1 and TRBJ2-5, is SAVISQKPSRDICQRGTSLTIQCQVDSQVTMMFWYRQQPGQSLTLIATANQGSEATYESGFVIDKFPISRPNLTFSTLTVSNMSPEDSSIYLCSVRQAGGWETQYFGPGTRLLVL.

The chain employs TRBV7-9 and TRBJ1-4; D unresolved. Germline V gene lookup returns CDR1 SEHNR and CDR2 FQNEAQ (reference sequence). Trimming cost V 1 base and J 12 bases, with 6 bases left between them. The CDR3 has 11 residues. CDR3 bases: TGTGCCAGCAGCTTAGGAAGAGAACTGTTTTTT. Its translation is CASSLGRELFF.

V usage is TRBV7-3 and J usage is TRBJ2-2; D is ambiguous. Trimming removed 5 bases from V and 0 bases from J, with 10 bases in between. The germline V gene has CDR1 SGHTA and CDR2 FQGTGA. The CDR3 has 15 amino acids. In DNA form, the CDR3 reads TGTGCCAGCAGCGTCGCGGCGGCGAACACCGGGGAGCTGTTTTTT. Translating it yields CASSVAAANTGELFF.

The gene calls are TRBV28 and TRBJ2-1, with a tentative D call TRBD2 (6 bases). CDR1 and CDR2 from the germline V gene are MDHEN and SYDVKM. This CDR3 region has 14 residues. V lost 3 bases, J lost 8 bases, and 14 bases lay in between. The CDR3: CASSFQRAPDEQFF. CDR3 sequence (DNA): TGTGCCAGCAGTTTTCAGCGGGCCCCCGATGAGCAGTTCTTC.

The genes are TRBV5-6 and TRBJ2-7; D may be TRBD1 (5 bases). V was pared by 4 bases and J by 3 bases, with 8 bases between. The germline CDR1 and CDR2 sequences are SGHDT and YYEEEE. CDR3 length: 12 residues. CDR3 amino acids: CASSIQGYEQYF. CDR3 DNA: TGTGCCAGCAGCATTCAGGGCTACGAGCAGTACTTC.

The CDR3 here is CATSDHDRASGELFF. For the CDR3, the DNA is TGTGCCACCAGTGACCACGACAGGGCTAGCGGGGAGCTGTTTTTT. The genes are TRBV24-1 and TRBJ2-2; 7 bases line up with TRBD1. Germline loops: CDR1 KGHDR, CDR2 SFDVKD. V lost 4 bases, J lost 7 bases, and 8 bases stayed unmatched. CDR3 length: 15 residues.

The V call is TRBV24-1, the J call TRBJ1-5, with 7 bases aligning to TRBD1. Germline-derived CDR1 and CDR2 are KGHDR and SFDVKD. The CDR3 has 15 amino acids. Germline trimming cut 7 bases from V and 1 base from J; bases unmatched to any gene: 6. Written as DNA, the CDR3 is TGTGCCACCAGCAATACAGGGGCGAGCAATCAGCCCCAGCATTTT. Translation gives CATSNTGASNQPQHF.

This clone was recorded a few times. CDR3 sequence: CASSSGQNTGELFF. The DNA of the CDR3 is TGTGCCAGCAGCTCGGGACAGAACACCGGGGAGCTGTTTTTT. The chain couples TRBV7-9 to TRBJ2-2, with D perhaps TRBD1 (6 bases). CDR1 and CDR2 (germline): SEHNR, FQNEAQ (reference sequence). The CDR3 spans 14 residues. V was cut by 4 bases and J by 1 base, with 7 bases left in between. The entire variable domain, with the rest obtained from reference TRBV7-9 and TRBJ2-2, is as follows: DTGVSQNPRHKITKRGQNVTFRCDPISEHNRLYWYRQTLGQGPEFLTYFQNEAQLEKSRLLSDRFSAERPKGSFSTLEIQRTEQGDSAMYLCASSSGQNTGELFFGEGSRLTVL.

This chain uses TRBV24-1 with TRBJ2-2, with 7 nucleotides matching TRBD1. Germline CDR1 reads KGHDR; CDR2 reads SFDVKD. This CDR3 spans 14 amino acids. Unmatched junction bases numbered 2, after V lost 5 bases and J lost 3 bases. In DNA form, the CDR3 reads TGTGCCACCAGTGTGGGACAGTACACCGGGGAGCTGTTTTTT. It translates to CATSVGQYTGELFF.

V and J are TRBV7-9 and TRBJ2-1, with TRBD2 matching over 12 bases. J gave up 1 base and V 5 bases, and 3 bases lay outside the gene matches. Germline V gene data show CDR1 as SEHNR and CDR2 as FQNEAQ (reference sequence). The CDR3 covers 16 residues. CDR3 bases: TGTGCCAGCAGCGCAACTAGCGGGAGGTCCTACAATGAGCAGTTCTTC. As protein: CASSATSGRSYNEQFF.

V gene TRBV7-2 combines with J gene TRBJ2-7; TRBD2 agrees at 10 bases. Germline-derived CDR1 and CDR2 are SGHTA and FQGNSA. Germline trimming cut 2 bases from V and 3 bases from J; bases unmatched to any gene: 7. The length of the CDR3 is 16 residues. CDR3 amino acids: CASSLRSGRGDYEQYF. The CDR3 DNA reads TGTGCCAGCAGCTTACGGAGCGGGAGGGGGGACTACGAGCAGTACTTC. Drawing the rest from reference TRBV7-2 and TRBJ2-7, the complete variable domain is GAGVSQSPSNKVTEKGKDVELRCDPISGHTALYWYRQSLGQGLEFLIYFQGNSAPDKSGLPSDRFSAERTGGSVSTLTIQRTQQEDSAVYLCASSLRSGRGDYEQYFGPGTRLTVT.

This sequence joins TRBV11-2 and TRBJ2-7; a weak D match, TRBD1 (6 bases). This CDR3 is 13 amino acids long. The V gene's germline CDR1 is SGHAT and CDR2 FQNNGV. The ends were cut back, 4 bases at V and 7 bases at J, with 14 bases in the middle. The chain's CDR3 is CASSSRQEGEQYF. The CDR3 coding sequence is TGTGCCAGCAGCTCAAGACAGGAAGGGGAGCAGTACTTC.

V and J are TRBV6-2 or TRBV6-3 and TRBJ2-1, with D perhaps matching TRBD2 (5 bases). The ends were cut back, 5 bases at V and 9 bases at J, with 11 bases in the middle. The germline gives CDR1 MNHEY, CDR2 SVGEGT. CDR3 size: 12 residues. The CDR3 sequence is CASSAPLAEQFF. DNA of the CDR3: TGTGCCAGCAGTGCTCCCCTAGCTGAGCAGTTCTTC.

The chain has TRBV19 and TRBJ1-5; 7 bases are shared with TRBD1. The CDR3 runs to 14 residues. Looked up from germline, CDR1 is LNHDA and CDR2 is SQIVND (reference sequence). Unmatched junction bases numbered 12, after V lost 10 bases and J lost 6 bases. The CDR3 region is CATVQGGGGQPQHF. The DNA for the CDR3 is TGTGCCACCGTGCAAGGGGGCGGAGGTCAGCCCCAGCATTTT.

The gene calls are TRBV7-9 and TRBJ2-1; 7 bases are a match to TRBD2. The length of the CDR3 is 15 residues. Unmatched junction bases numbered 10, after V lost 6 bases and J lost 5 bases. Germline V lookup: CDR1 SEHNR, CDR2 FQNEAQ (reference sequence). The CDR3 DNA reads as TGTGCCAGCAGATCCACTGCCGCGGGAGACAATGAGCAGTTCTTC. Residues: CASRSTAAGDNEQFF.

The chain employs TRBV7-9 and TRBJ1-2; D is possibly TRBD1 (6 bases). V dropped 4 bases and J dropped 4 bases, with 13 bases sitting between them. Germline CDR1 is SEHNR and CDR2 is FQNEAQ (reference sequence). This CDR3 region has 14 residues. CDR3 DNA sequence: TGTGCCAGCAGCTCCGGACAGACGAGCTATGGCTACACCTTC. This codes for CASSSGQTSYGYTF.

CDR3 sequence (DNA): TGTGCCAGCAGCCAAGACGCGAGGACTAATCAGCCCCAGCATTTT. It specifies CASSQDARTNQPQHF. The V call is TRBV3-1 (or the pseudogene TRBV3-2), the J call TRBJ1-5; D not certain. V was trimmed by 0 bases and J by 4 bases, leaving 10 bases between them. CDR1 LGHDT and CDR2 YNNKEL come from the germline V gene (reference sequence). The CDR3 has 15 residues.

The DNA of the CDR3 is TGCGCCAGCAGCTCCCGTAATAGCGGGAGGCCTAAGGAAGATACGCAGTATTTT. This encodes CASSSRNSGRPKEDTQYF. V and J are TRBV4-1 and TRBJ2-3; 10 bases line up with TRBD2. V dropped 5 bases and J dropped 5; count of bases not matched to a gene: 16. The CDR3 has 18 amino acids. The germline V gene encodes CDR1 MGHRA and CDR2 YSYEKL.